The 2 T cell receptor beta chains reported below all come from one sample, sequenced in a study of cytomegalovirus exposure and HLA in healthy donors. The PCR ran on 60 Vbeta and 13 Jbeta primers. Clones were read by immunoSEQ multiplex PCR, and TCRdb kept only the in-frame ones, dropping some. Counted here are 84,000 or so clones, roughly three quarters occurring once; the ten biggest clones make up 1.1% to 1.5%. The material sequenced was PBMCs. The receptors come from a male donor in good health and CMV-seronegative.

The chain employs TRBV7-9 and TRBJ2-2; 9 bases are shared with TRBD1. The V and J ends lost 1 base and 3 bases, in that order; junction bases with no gene match: 6. The CDR3 length is 17 residues. The germline gives CDR1 SEHNR, CDR2 FQNEAQ (reference sequence). This CDR3 reads CASSLGLGQGHTGELFF. The CDR3 DNA reads TGTGCCAGCAGCTTAGGATTAGGACAGGGGCACACCGGGGAGCTGTTTTTT. Based on the CDR3 plus reference TRBV7-9 and TRBJ2-2, the full variable domain is DTGVSQNPRHKITKRGQNVTFRCDPISEHNRLYWYRQTLGQGPEFLTYFQNEAQLEKSRLLSDRFSAERPKGSFSTLEIQRTEQGDSAMYLCASSLGLGQGHTGELFFGEGSRLTVL.

The rearrangement joins TRBV4-3 to TRBJ1-2; TRBD1 matches 10 bases. J was trimmed by 4 bases and V by 3 bases; bases with no gene match: 2. This CDR3 contains 14 residues. Germline V gene data show CDR1 as LGHNA and CDR2 as YSLEER. CDR3 sequence (DNA): TGCGCCAGCAGCCAGGACAGGGGGGTCTATGGCTACACCTTC. It codes for CASSQDRGVYGYTF.